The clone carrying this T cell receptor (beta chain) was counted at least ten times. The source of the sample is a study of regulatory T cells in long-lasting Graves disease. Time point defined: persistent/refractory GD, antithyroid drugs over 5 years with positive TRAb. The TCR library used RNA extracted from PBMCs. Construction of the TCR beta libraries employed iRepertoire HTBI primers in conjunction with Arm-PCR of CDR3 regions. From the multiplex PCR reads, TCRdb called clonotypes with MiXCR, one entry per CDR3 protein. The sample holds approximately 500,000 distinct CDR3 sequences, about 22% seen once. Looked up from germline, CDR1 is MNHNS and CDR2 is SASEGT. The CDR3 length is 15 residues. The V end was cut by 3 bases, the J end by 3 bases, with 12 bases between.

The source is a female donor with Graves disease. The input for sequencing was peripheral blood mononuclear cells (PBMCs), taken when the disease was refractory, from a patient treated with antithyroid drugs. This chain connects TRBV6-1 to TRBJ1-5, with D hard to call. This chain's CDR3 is CASSEGGGNNQPQHF. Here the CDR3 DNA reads TGTGCCAGCAGTGAGGGCGGAGGGAACAATCAGCCCCAGCATTTT.